This entry features one T cell receptor (beta chain) sequence. The data belong to a study of blood T cell repertoires in COVID-19. Overall study: Both acute and convalescent COVID-19 samples were obtained from the United States, Italy and Spain.

Trimming stripped 3 bases from V and 8 bases from J, with 10 bases between. The CDR3 runs to 12 residues. In the original workflow: From reference gene primer amplification, estimates of nucleated cell counts were derived. Repertoires were generated with immunoSEQ multiplex PCR, while TCRdb's copy carries only in-frame clones and drops some. V and J calls and clone size are those listed in that table; D and trimming were worked out from the DNA. Of over 90,000 clones in the sample, roughly 85% were seen once. Input material: peripheral blood. This receptor was obtained from a man aged 50 to 60 with active COVID-19. This chain joins TRBV12-3 or TRBV12-4 and TRBJ1-2; D remains unclear. The CDR3 here is CASSLRQRGYTF. CDR3 DNA sequence: TGTGCCAGCAGTTTGCGACAACGGGGCTACACCTTC.